These 22 T cell receptor beta chains were all obtained from the same sample, sequenced in a study of T cells in localized non-small cell lung cancer. Sequenced by immunoSEQ multiplex PCR; TCRdb stores in-frame clones only, minus some. The sample has more than 2,500 clones; roughly a third are singletons. The material sequenced was lung tumor tissue, taken before any cancer treatment. The receptors were gathered from a female donor older than 55 with stage II squamous cell lung carcinoma.

Only a few counts were recorded for this clone. The chain is built from TRBV6-8 and TRBJ1-6; D perhaps matches TRBD1 (5 bases). CDR3 length equals 13 residues. Germline lookup yields CDR1 MNHGY and CDR2 SAAAGT. V lost 1 base and J 8 bases, leaving 6 bases between the germline ends. This CDR3 is CASSYLGDSPLHF. In DNA form, the CDR3 reads TGTGCCAGCAGTTACTTGGGGGATTCACCCCTCCACTTT.

This clone was seen only a few times. This sequence joins TRBV11-3 and TRBJ2-1; 8 nucleotides line up with TRBD2. With V trimmed by 3 bases and J by 7 bases, 5 bases remained unmatched. The CDR3 has 14 amino acids. The germline V gene encodes CDR1 SGHNT and CDR2 YENEEA. CDR3 amino acids: CASSFTGGPNEQFF. The CDR3 coding sequence is TGTGCCAGCAGCTTTACGGGGGGGCCGAATGAGCAGTTCTTC.

Turning to this clone: Relative to the germline gene, one junction end is altered; a read error may explain this. The chain uses TRBV9 and TRBJ1-1; no clear D gene. CDR1 is SGDLS and CDR2 is YYNGEE in the germline V gene. The CDR3 runs to 13 residues. The CDR3 is CASSVVMKGYPSF. Written as DNA, the CDR3 is TGTGCCAGCAGCGTAGTTATGAAGGGATACCCCTCCTTT.

This clone has just a few counts. The rearrangement joins TRBV29-1 to TRBJ2-5, with D possibly matching TRBD2 (5 bases). The CDR3 has 12 residues. Trimming shortened V by 4 bases and J by 4 bases, and 10 bases separated the two germline ends. Looked up from germline, CDR1 is SQVTM and CDR2 is ANQGSEA. CDR3 DNA sequence: TGCAGCGTTGCCGGGGATGGAGAGACCCAGTACTTC. Protein sequence: CSVAGDGETQYF.

This clone was counted only a few times. This chain uses TRBV6-8 with TRBJ1-2, with unresolved D. There are 12 residues in the CDR3. In germline, CDR1 is MNHGY, CDR2 SAAAGT. V lost 4 bases and J 8 bases, leaving 11 bases between the germline ends. The CDR3 region is CASSSAIKGYTF. The CDR3, as DNA: TGTGCCAGCAGTTCCGCTATCAAGGGCTACACCTTC.

V and J are TRBV6-8 and TRBJ1-2; TRBD1 matches 7 bases. With 6 bases clipped from V and 5 bases from J, the junction kept 12 bases outside the gene matches. Germline loops: CDR1 MNHGY, CDR2 SAAAGT. The CDR3 consists of 15 residues. CDR3 DNA: TGTGCCAGCAGCCCTACAGGGGAGGCGTATTATGGCTACACCTTC. Its translation is CASSPTGEAYYGYTF.

This sequence joins TRBV7-7 and TRBJ2-2, with TRBD2 identical over 14 bases. With V trimmed by 5 bases and J by 7 bases, 6 bases remained unmatched. The germline gives CDR1 SSHAT, CDR2 FNYEAQ (reference sequence). The CDR3 covers 16 residues. CDR3 sequence (DNA): TGTGCCAGCAGCGGGGGACTAGCGGGGGCTTTCGGGGAGCTGTTTTTT. Translated, it gives CASSGGLAGAFGELFF.

The chain recombines TRBV11-3 with TRBJ1-1; the D is unclear. Germline CDR1 reads SGHNT; CDR2 reads YENEEA. The V and J ends lost 5 bases and 1 base respectively, with 14 bases between them. The CDR3 consists of 15 residues. In nucleotides, the CDR3 is TGTGCCAGCAGCAAAGGTACCCAAGGGAACACTGAAGCTTTCTTT. This gives the protein CASSKGTQGNTEAFF.

This clone was seen a handful of times. The chain has TRBV19 and TRBJ2-2, with a possible D match to TRBD2 (5 bases). Trimming cost V 1 base and J 7 bases, with 7 bases left between them. There are 13 residues in the CDR3. Germline assignment: CDR1 LNHDA and CDR2 SQIVND (reference sequence). The CDR3 region has the DNA TGTGCCAGTAGTATAGGAGGGATCGGGGAGCTGTTTTTT. Its protein product is CASSIGGIGELFF.

In this sample, this clone turned up a few times. In DNA, the CDR3 is TGTGCCAGTTTGGGACAGGGGAACACCGGGGAGCTGTTTTTT. As protein: CASLGQGNTGELFF. J is TRBJ2-2 and V is TRBV28; TRBD1 aligns across 9 bases. Germline lookup yields CDR1 MDHEN and CDR2 SYDVKM. The CDR3 sequence is 14 residues long. V trimming: 9 bases; J trimming: 1 base; junction bases outside the gene matches: 3.

V gene TRBV11-3 combines with J gene TRBJ1-1; perhaps TRBD1 as D (5 bases). Germline V lookup: CDR1 SGHNT, CDR2 YENEEA. The CDR3 is 15 amino acids. Trimming left V 1 base short and J 0 bases short, with 9 bases between. Written as DNA, the CDR3 is TGTGCCAGCAGCTTAGGGGGCAGACTGAACACTGAAGCTTTCTTT. Amino acids: CASSLGGRLNTEAFF. Full variable domain (missing parts from reference TRBV11-3 and TRBJ1-1): EAGVVQSPRYKIIEKKQPVAFWCNPISGHNTLYWYLQNLGQGPELLIRYENEEAVDDSQLPKDRFSAERLKGVDSTLKIQPAELGDSAVYLCASSLGGRLNTEAFFGQGTRLTVV.

This chain connects TRBV9 to TRBJ2-3; 8 bases agree with TRBD1. V lost 0 bases, J lost 1 base, and 4 bases stayed unmatched. Germline V gene lookup returns CDR1 SGDLS and CDR2 YYNGEE. This CDR3 contains 16 residues. The CDR3 DNA is TGTGCCAGCAGCGTAGCTACGGGACAGGGCACAGATACGCAGTATTTT. Protein sequence: CASSVATGQGTDTQYF.

This chain links TRBV12-5 with TRBJ1-5; possibly TRBD1 for D (5 bases). Germline lookup yields CDR1 LGHNT and CDR2 FRNRAP. The CDR3 consists of 13 residues. CDR3 sequence: CASRDYANQPQHF. In nucleotides, the CDR3 is TGTGCCAGCCGGGACTACGCCAATCAGCCCCAGCATTTT.

This clone was seen just once. The rearrangement links TRBV30 to TRBJ2-1, with 9 bases identical to TRBD2. Germline CDR1 is GTSNPN and CDR2 is SVGIG (reference sequence). CDR3 size: 15 residues. V dropped 0 bases and J dropped 4; count of bases not matched to a gene: 4. The CDR3 region has the DNA TGTGCCTGGAGTGTAGCGGGGGGACATTACAATGAGCAGTTCTTC. It translates to CAWSVAGGHYNEQFF.

This chain connects TRBV5-1 to TRBJ1-4; D is uncertain. Germline V gives CDR1 SGHRS, CDR2 YFSETQ. The V end was cut by 2 bases, the J end by 4 bases, with 9 bases between. This CDR3 region has 14 residues. This chain's CDR3 is CASSFGEVNEKLFF. CDR3 bases: TGCGCCAGCAGCTTCGGGGAGGTTAATGAAAAACTGTTTTTT.

Relative to its sample, this clone is medium-sized. The chain links TRBV10-3 to TRBJ1-2, with D perhaps TRBD1 (6 bases). Germline lookup yields CDR1 ENHRY and CDR2 SYGVKD. CDR3 size: 14 residues. The germline V and J ends were trimmed by 2 bases and 6 bases, with 13 bases remaining between them. CDR3 protein: CAISEGRQADGYTF. The CDR3 coding sequence is TGTGCCATCAGTGAGGGGAGACAGGCGGATGGCTACACCTTC.

The chain carries TRBV30 and TRBJ1-6; unclear D gene. This CDR3 region has 13 residues. V dropped 2 bases and J dropped 9 bases, with 11 bases sitting between them. Germline values: CDR1 GTSNPN, CDR2 SVGIG (reference sequence). CDR3 sequence reads: CAWSLARGSPLHF. CDR3 nucleotides: TGTGCCTGGAGTCTGGCTCGGGGTTCACCCCTCCACTTT.

The chain couples TRBV11-3 to TRBJ2-3, with 7 bases identical to TRBD2. Germline CDR1 and CDR2: SGHNT and YENEEA. The CDR3 runs to 14 residues. The V segment lost 5 bases and the J segment 6 bases; nucleotides outside the gene matches: 8. CDR3 DNA sequence: TGTGCCAGCAGCCCATGGGGGGAGGGGGATACGCAGTATTTT. It yields the protein CASSPWGEGDTQYF.

V usage is TRBV19 and J usage is TRBJ2-1; D may be TRBD1 or TRBD2 (5 bases each). The CDR3 runs 15 residues. V was cut by 0 bases and J by 7 bases, with 13 bases left in between. From germline, CDR1 is LNHDA and CDR2 SQIVND (reference sequence). Here the CDR3 DNA reads TGTGCCAGTAGTATAGACCGGGACCCAGGGAATGAGCAGTTCTTC. Translating it yields CASSIDRDPGNEQFF.

This clone was seen a handful of times. The chain uses TRBV18 and TRBJ1-4; D remains ambiguous. Looked up from germline, CDR1 is KGHSH and CDR2 is LQKENI. This CDR3 region has 14 residues. Trimming shortened V by 6 bases and J by 8 bases, and 16 bases separated the two germline ends. This CDR3 is CASSPLSPREKLFF. CDR3 sequence (DNA): TGTGCCAGCTCTCCTTTATCACCCCGGGAAAAACTGTTTTTT.

This clone is hyperexpanded by share. Relative to the germline gene, one junction end is altered; a read error may explain this. This chain connects TRBV6-8 to TRBJ2-7; a possible D gene is TRBD1 (6 bases). From germline, CDR1 is MNHGY and CDR2 SAAAGT. The CDR3 contains 14 residues. The CDR3 protein is CASTYDRRTYEQYF. The CDR3 DNA sequence: TGTGCCAGCACTTACGACAGGCGGACCTACGAGCAGTACTTC.

In this sample, this clone turned up a few times. The chain uses TRBV11-3 and TRBJ1-4; TRBD1 matches 7 bases. Germline trimming cut 3 bases from V and 4 bases from J; bases unmatched to any gene: 5. Germline CDR1 and CDR2: SGHNT and YENEEA. CDR3 size: 15 residues. The CDR3 DNA sequence: TGTGCCAGCAGCTTCTCGGGACAGCTTAATGAAAAACTGTTTTTT. Its protein is CASSFSGQLNEKLFF.